The 18 T cell receptor beta chains below come from one sample, sequenced in a study of T cell clusters in autoimmune cytopenias. TRB was amplified from around 250 ng of peripheral blood genomic DNA per sample. TRB was amplified by touch-down multiplex PCR, primer pools A and B combined. TCRdb re-called the multiplex PCR reads and catalogs CDR3 proteins one per entry, DNA excluded. The table for this sample gives around 4,300 distinct CDR3 sequences. The same sample was also used in a study of T cell repertoires in aging, cancer and after chemotherapy.

Sequencing input: peripheral blood. The receptors were gathered from a human donor in good health.

This sequence joins TRBV7-9 and TRBJ2-1; without DNA, the TCRdb call of TRBD1 cannot be checked. The CDR3 totals 19 residues. CDR1 and CDR2 (germline): SEHNR, FQNEAQ (reference sequence). The CDR3 spells CASTLRDRGGLVGYNEQFF.

The chain carries TRBV10-3 and TRBJ1-6; TCRdb calls TRBD1, which cannot be checked without DNA. This CDR3 has 15 amino acids. Germline-derived CDR1 and CDR2 are ENHRY and SYGVKD. CDR3 protein: CAISESAGGNSPLHF.

The rearrangement uses TRBV20-1 and TRBJ2-3; TCRdb selects TRBD2, and the lack of DNA leaves this call unchecked. CDR3 length: 17 amino acids. In germline, CDR1 is DFQATT, CDR2 SNEGSKA (reference sequence). The CDR3 sequence: CSARADTGTSGADTQYF.

This chain connects TRBV4-1 to TRBJ1-5. Germline CDR1 and CDR2: MGHRA and YSYEKL. This CDR3 has 14 residues. The CDR3 is CASSLTYGGQPQHF.

V usage is TRBV14 and J usage is TRBJ2-7. Germline V gene lookup returns CDR1 SGHDN and CDR2 FVKESK. This CDR3 contains 15 residues. CDR3 protein: CASSPLAVGHYEQYF.

V and J are TRBV11-3 and TRBJ2-1; there is no DNA to check the TCRdb D call of TRBD2. The V gene's germline CDR1 is SGHNT and CDR2 YENEEA. The CDR3 is 15 amino acids. This CDR3 is CASSPSGRINNEQFF.

This chain uses TRBV9 with TRBJ1-2; without DNA, the TCRdb call of TRBD1 cannot be checked. The CDR3 is 15 amino acids. CDR1 is SGDLS, CDR2 YYNGEE, per germline. CDR3: CASSEAPGGDYGYTF.

V and J are TRBV25-1 and TRBJ1-4. Germline V gives CDR1 MGHDK, CDR2 SYGVNS. This CDR3 comprises 17 residues. The CDR3 is CASSPERLLATNEKLFF.

This clonotype is called medium-sized based on its frequency. The J gene is TRBJ2-2, the V gene TRBV24-1; there is no DNA to check the TCRdb D call of TRBD1. Germline CDR1 and CDR2: KGHDR and SFDVKD. The CDR3 runs 13 residues. The CDR3 spells CATRQGPAGELFF.

This clonotype is identified as medium-sized (0.01 to 0.1%) from frequency. The chain links TRBV19 to TRBJ1-5. The CDR3 runs to 15 residues. The germline V gene encodes CDR1 LNHDA and CDR2 SQIVND (reference sequence). CDR3 in amino acids: CASSPQARSNQPQHF. Filled out from reference TRBV19 and TRBJ1-5, the complete variable domain reads DGGITQSPKYLFRKEGQNVTLSCEQNLNHDAMYWYRQDPGQGLRLIYYSQIVNDFQKGDIAEGYSVSREKKESFPLTVTSAQKNPTAFYLCASSPQARSNQPQHFGDGTRLSIL.

By frequency, this clonotype is medium-sized. The rearrangement links TRBV10-3 to TRBJ2-3; TCRdb lists TRBD2, though no DNA is available to test this call. The CDR3 runs 13 residues. Germline CDR1 ENHRY, CDR2 SYGVKD. The CDR3 loop reads CAISETSVDTQYF.

Measured by frequency, this clonotype is medium-sized. The chain carries TRBV7-9 and TRBJ2-1; TCRdb's assignment of TRBD1 cannot be checked, as there is no DNA. The CDR3 has 14 residues. The germline CDR1 and CDR2 sequences are SEHNR and FQNEAQ (reference sequence). CDR3 in amino acids: CASSLTFGGREQFF.

The chain couples TRBV7-2 to TRBJ2-5; TCRdb lists TRBD1, though no DNA is available to test this call. The CDR3 has 14 amino acids. CDR1 SGHTA and CDR2 FQGNSA come from the germline V gene. The CDR3 sequence: CASSWGGASETQYF.

Measured by frequency, this clonotype is large. The J gene is TRBJ1-2, the V gene TRBV5-4; TCRdb's D call of TRBD1 is untestable without DNA. The CDR3 loop spans 15 amino acids. The germline V gene has CDR1 SGHNT and CDR2 YYREEE (reference sequence). CDR3 region: CASSLGQGGNYGYTF.

This clonotype is deemed large by its frequency. The J gene is TRBJ2-2, the V gene TRBV29-1; the TCRdb D gene call, TRBD1, has no DNA to confirm it. From germline, CDR1 is SQVTM and CDR2 ANQGSEA. The CDR3 has 13 amino acids. CDR3 sequence reads: CSVARVNTGELFF.

The chain couples TRBV12-3 or TRBV12-4 to TRBJ2-1; TCRdb's D gene call, TRBD2, goes unchecked for lack of DNA. The CDR3 length is 18 residues. CDR3: CASSLLTPSGRAVNEQFF.

This clonotype registers medium-sized by frequency. The chain recombines TRBV5-1 with TRBJ2-3; the D call of TRBD1 rests on TCRdb alone, since no DNA is present to check it. The V gene's germline CDR1 is SGHRS and CDR2 YFSETQ. This CDR3 is built from 15 residues. The CDR3 here is CASSYGTGGGDTQYF.

The gene calls are TRBV27 and TRBJ1-5. Germline-derived CDR1 and CDR2 are MNHEY and SMNVEV (reference sequence). There are 13 residues in the CDR3. The CDR3 region is CASSLSFNQPQHF.